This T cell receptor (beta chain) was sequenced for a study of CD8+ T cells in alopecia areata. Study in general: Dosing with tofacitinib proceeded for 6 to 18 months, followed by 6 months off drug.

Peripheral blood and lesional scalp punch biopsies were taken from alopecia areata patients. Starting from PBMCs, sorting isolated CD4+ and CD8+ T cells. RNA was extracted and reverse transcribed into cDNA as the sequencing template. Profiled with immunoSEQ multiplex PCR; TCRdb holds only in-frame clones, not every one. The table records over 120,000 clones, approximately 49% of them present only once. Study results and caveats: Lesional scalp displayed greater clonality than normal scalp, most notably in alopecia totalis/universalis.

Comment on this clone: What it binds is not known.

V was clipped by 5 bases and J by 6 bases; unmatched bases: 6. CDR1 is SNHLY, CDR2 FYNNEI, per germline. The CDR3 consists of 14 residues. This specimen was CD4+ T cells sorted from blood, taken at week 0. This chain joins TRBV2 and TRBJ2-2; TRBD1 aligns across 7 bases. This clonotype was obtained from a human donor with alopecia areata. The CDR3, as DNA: TGTGCCAGCAGTCGACAGGGAGACTCCGGGGAGCTGTTTTTT. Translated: CASSRQGDSGELFF.